These 6 T cell receptor beta chains originate from one sample sequenced in a study of T cells in women clearing cervical HPV infection. Data came from immunoSEQ multiplex PCR; TCRdb stores just in-frame clones and leaves some out. The sample is made up of around 23,000 clones, and the top ten hold 5.4% of it. Material for sequencing was blood buffy coat. The receptor source for this set is a woman between 18 and 69 years old with a cervical HPV16 infection that either progressed to CIN3+ or cleared (not recorded which).

Here the CDR3 reads CASSEGSENTEAFF. The part of the CDR3 DNA that was read is TGTGCCAGCAGTGAAGGTAGCGAGAACACTGAA. This chain uses TRBV6-1 with TRBJ1-1; D unresolved. The read halts 3 residues ahead of the CDR3 end, with the missing end drawn from the germline J gene. Looked up from germline, CDR1 is MNHNS and CDR2 is SASEGT. The CDR3 runs to 14 residues. V was clipped by 1 base and J by 1 base, with 7 bases between them.

As concerns this clone: The read is 3 residues too short to cover the CDR3 end, so that end is filled in from the germline J gene. The chain combines TRBV7-6 with TRBJ2-2, with D tentatively TRBD2 (6 bases). V lost 3 bases, J lost 2 bases, and 10 bases lay in between. CDR1 SGHVS and CDR2 FNYEAQ come from the germline V gene. The CDR3 covers 15 residues. Partial CDR3 DNA: TGTGCCAGCAGCTTCCGACTAGGAAACACCGGGGAG. Protein: CASSFRLGNTGE. The complete CDR3 reads CASSFRLGNTGELFF.

Comment on this clone: The read comes to an end 3 residues before the CDR3 does, leaving the germline J gene to fill in the end. The chain is built from TRBV2 and TRBJ2-3, with 9 bases aligning to TRBD2. This CDR3 spans 14 amino acids. Germline CDR1 SNHLY, CDR2 FYNNEI. The sequenced part of the CDR3 DNA is TGTGCCAGCAATAGCGGGAGAGTCCAAGAGACG. This codes for CASNSGRVQET. The entire CDR3 protein is CASNSGRVQETQYF.

Comment on this clone: The read comes to an end 3 residues before the CDR3 does, leaving the germline J gene to fill in the end. The chain couples TRBV7-3 to TRBJ2-1, with TRBD2 identical over 8 bases. Germline CDR1 reads SGHTA; CDR2 reads FQGTGA. The CDR3 totals 15 residues. Unmatched junction bases numbered 4, after V lost 2 bases and J lost 4 bases. The CDR3 is CASSLVASGYNEQFF. CDR3 DNA, as far as it was read: TGTGCCAGCAGCTTAGTAGCTAGCGGGTACAATGAG.

In regard to this clone: With the read ending 3 residues before the CDR3 end, the germline J gene is used to fill in that end. J is TRBJ2-2 and V is TRBV19; the match to TRBD2 covers 14 bases. This CDR3 region has 17 residues. Germline V gives CDR1 LNHDA, CDR2 SQIVND (reference sequence). V shed 6 bases and J 4 bases; nucleotides not matched to a gene: 7. The CDR3 DNA, read in part, is TGTGCCAGTAGGGGACTAGCGGGGGCCGCCTCCACCGGGGAG. Amino acid sequence: CASRGLAGAASTGE. The full CDR3 sequence reads CASRGLAGAASTGELFF.

CDR3 DNA (partial): TGTGCCAGCAGCGTTAGGAGGGTGGGTGAG. This sequence encodes CASSVRRVGE. The full CDR3 protein is CASSVRRVGEQFF. The V gene is TRBV9, the J gene TRBJ2-1, with D maybe TRBD2 (6 bases). The observed sequence ends 3 residues before the CDR3 terminus, with the missing tail filled in from the germline J gene. Germline lookup yields CDR1 SGDLS and CDR2 YYNGEE. This CDR3 is 13 amino acids long. The V gene lost 2 bases and the J gene lost 9 bases, with 12 bases spanning the gap.